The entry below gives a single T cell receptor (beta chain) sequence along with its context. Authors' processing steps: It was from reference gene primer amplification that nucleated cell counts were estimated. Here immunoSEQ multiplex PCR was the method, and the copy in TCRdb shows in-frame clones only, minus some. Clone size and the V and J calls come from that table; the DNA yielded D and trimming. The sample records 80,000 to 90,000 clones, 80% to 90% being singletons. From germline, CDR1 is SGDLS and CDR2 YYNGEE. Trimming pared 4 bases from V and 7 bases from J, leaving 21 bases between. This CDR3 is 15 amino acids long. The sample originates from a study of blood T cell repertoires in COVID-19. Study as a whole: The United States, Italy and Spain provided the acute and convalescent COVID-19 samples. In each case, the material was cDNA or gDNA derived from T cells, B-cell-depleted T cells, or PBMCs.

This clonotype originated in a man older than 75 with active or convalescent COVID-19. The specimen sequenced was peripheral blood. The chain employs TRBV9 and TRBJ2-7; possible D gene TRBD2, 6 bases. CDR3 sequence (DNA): TGTGCCAGCAGCCCTAAGGGACTTCGGGGTTGGGAGCAGTACTTC. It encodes CASSPKGLRGWEQYF. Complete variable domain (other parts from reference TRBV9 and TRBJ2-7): DSGVTQTPKHLITATGQRVTLRCSPRSGDLSVYWYQQSLDQGLQFLIQYYNGEERAKGNILERFSAQQFPDLHSELNLSSLELGDSALYFCASSPKGLRGWEQYFGPGTRLTVT.